Below are 17 T cell receptor beta chains sequenced from a single sample in a study of T cell repertoires in cytomegalovirus infection (dated by TCRdb to about 2019). Sequencer: Illumina HiSeq 1500. The public reads were reanalyzed by TCRdb: fastp trimming at Q25, MiXCR alignment, in-frame beta chains only. All rows with the same CDR3 protein become a single entry with the most common DNA and genes. This sample gives 310,000 or so distinct CDR3 sequences in total; roughly 15% of them show up just once. About 11% of the sample comes from the top ten. Input material: PBMCs. All receptors derive from a human donor in good health (CMV status not recorded). Some clones in this sample may be carry-over from other donors' samples.

The chain couples TRBV20-1 to TRBJ1-5; D is unresolved. Germline V lookup: CDR1 DFQATT, CDR2 SNEGSKA (reference sequence). Trimming cost V 4 bases and J 4 bases, with 11 bases left between them. CDR3 size: 13 residues. The CDR3 protein is CSANPDANQPQHF. The CDR3 DNA sequence: TGCAGTGCTAATCCTGACGCTAATCAGCCCCAGCATTTT.

The chain carries TRBV4-2 and TRBJ1-5; D remains ambiguous. CDR1 and CDR2 (germline): LGHNA, YNFKEQ. V dropped 0 bases and J dropped 4 bases, with 10 bases sitting between them. This CDR3 is built from 15 residues. The CDR3 coding sequence is TGTGCCAGCAGCCAAGATTCAGGCTATAATCAGCCCCAGCATTTT. This codes for CASSQDSGYNQPQHF.

This clonotype was recorded a few times. The V and J genes are TRBV14 and TRBJ1-6; D might be TRBD1 (6 bases). V was cut by 0 bases and J by 9 bases, with 12 bases left in between. Per the germline V gene, CDR1 is SGHDN and CDR2 is FVKESK. This CDR3 has 15 residues. The CDR3 DNA is TGTGCCAGCAGCCAAGATAGGCAGGGGTTTTCACCCCTCCACTTT. Its translation: CASSQDRQGFSPLHF.

The rearrangement joins TRBV10-3 to TRBJ1-4, with TRBD1 matching over 7 bases. Germline V gives CDR1 ENHRY, CDR2 SYGVKD. The CDR3 loop spans 14 amino acids. The trim removed 4 bases at V and 8 bases at J, leaving 7 bases unmatched. In nucleotides, the CDR3 is TGTGCCATCAGTGCGGGGACAGAGGGGGAAAAACTGTTTTTT. It yields the protein CAISAGTEGEKLFF.

This clonotype appeared a few times. V gene TRBV10-3 combines with J gene TRBJ2-5; possible D gene TRBD2, 5 bases. Germline loops: CDR1 ENHRY, CDR2 SYGVKD. The length of the CDR3 is 14 residues. Between the trimmed V and J ends, which lost 0 bases and 5 bases, there was a span of 10 bases. CDR3: CAISESGVAETQYF. The CDR3 DNA is TGTGCCATCAGTGAGTCCGGGGTGGCGGAGACCCAGTACTTC.

This clonotype has only a few counts. The V and J genes are TRBV28 and TRBJ2-1; D perhaps matches TRBD2 (6 bases). Germline V gives CDR1 MDHEN, CDR2 SYDVKM. The CDR3 has 11 residues. Trimming shortened V by 8 bases and J by 16 bases, and 18 bases separated the two germline ends. The DNA of the CDR3 is TGTGCCAGCGGGCGGGGTCGGGGGTGCTTCTTC. Translated, it gives CASGRGRGCFF.

This clonotype was found many times. The CDR3 bases are TGTGCCAGCAGCCCGGACAGGTTCGGGGCTTTCTTT. Translating gives CASSPDRFGAFF. The chain recombines TRBV7-2 with TRBJ1-1; 7 positions match TRBD1. Trimming at V came to 5 bases and at J to 11 bases, leaving 8 bases not matched to a gene. The CDR3 spans 12 residues. Germline CDR1 reads SGHTA; CDR2 reads FQGNSA.

This clonotype was counted ten times or more. The gene calls are TRBV11-2 and TRBJ2-3; TRBD1 matches at 7 bases. Germline CDR1 is SGHAT and CDR2 is FQNNGV. V lost 2 bases to trimming and J lost 1 base; unmatched junction nucleotides: 3. The length of the CDR3 is 15 residues. The CDR3 is CASSLNRGRTDTQYF. The DNA for the CDR3 is TGTGCCAGCAGCTTAAACAGGGGTCGCACAGATACGCAGTATTTT.

Ten or more counts support this clonotype. Its ends do not fully match the called genes, so a read error is possible. This chain connects TRBV7-7 to TRBJ1-5; tentative D call: TRBD1 (6 bases). The CDR3 contains 20 residues. CDR1 and CDR2 (germline): SSHAT, FNYEAQ (reference sequence). CDR3 amino acids: CASSLAEKQGPMNSNQPQHF. The DNA for the CDR3 is TGTGCTAGCAGCTTAGCTGAAAAACAGGGTCCCATGAATAGCAATCAGCCCCAGCATTTT.

The chain joins TRBV6-5 to TRBJ2-7, with 8 bases matching TRBD1. Per the germline V gene, CDR1 is MNHEY and CDR2 is SVGAGI. V dropped 7 bases and J dropped 8; count of bases not matched to a gene: 22. The CDR3 loop spans 17 amino acids. CDR3 sequence (DNA): TGTGCCAGCATCCGGAGGCCCGGCCGTGGGCAGGGGGCTAAGCAGTACTTC. It translates to CASIRRPGRGQGAKQYF.

The rearrangement uses TRBV20-1 and TRBJ2-5; D assignment may be TRBD1 or TRBD2 (5 bases each). The germline V and J ends were trimmed by 1 base and 5 bases, with 8 bases remaining between them. Germline assignment: CDR1 DFQATT and CDR2 SNEGSKA (reference sequence). This CDR3 spans 12 amino acids. The CDR3 DNA follows: TGCAGTGCTAGAGCTGGGGACGAGACCCAGTACTTC. This translates into CSARAGDETQYF.

This clonotype was recorded at least ten times. The chain joins TRBV7-3 to TRBJ2-7; D may be TRBD1 or TRBD2 (5 bases each). This CDR3 contains 15 residues. The V gene's germline CDR1 is SGHTA and CDR2 FQGTGA. V was clipped by 5 bases and J by 4 bases, with 18 bases between them. CDR3 sequence: CASSPGSGFEYEQYF. The CDR3 bases are TGTGCCAGCAGCCCAGGGTCGGGATTTGAATACGAGCAGTACTTC.

The chain carries TRBV12-3 or TRBV12-4 and TRBJ2-1, with 9 bases aligning to TRBD2. The CDR3 contains 14 residues. J gave up 8 bases and V 3 bases, and 5 bases lay outside the gene matches. In DNA, the CDR3 is TGTGCCAGCAGTTTTGGCGGGGGGGCCTATGAGCAGTTCTTC. Translating it yields CASSFGGGAYEQFF.

A remark on this clonotype: A much larger clone differs from this one at a single base, so this may be a read error. J is TRBJ2-3 and V is TRBV6-2 or TRBV6-3, with D unclear. The germline V gene has CDR1 MNHEY and CDR2 SVGEGT. Deletions cut 2 bases from V and 4 bases from J, with 1 base between. The CDR3 totals 11 residues. The CDR3 DNA reads as TGTGCCAGCAGTTACCCAGATACGCAGTATTTT. Its translation: CASSYPDTQYF.

This clonotype was counted at least ten times. V usage is TRBV11-2 and J usage is TRBJ1-6, with D unresolved. This CDR3 contains 11 residues. CDR1 SGHAT and CDR2 FQNNGV come from the germline V gene. V dropped 4 bases and J dropped 6 bases, with 1 base sitting between them. This CDR3 is CASSSNSPLHF. The CDR3 bases are TGTGCCAGCAGCTCTAATTCACCCCTCCACTTT. The full variable domain, with the rest looked up from reference TRBV11-2 and TRBJ1-6, is EAGVAQSPRYKIIEKRQSVAFWCNPISGHATLYWYQQILGQGPKLLIQFQNNGVVDDSQLPKDRFSAERLKGVDSTLKIQPAKLEDSAVYLCASSSNSPLHFGNGTRLTVT.

This clonotype was seen more than once but under ten times. The rearrangement joins TRBV20-1 to TRBJ1-2; D might be TRBD1 (6 bases). The CDR3 runs 14 residues. With 5 bases removed from V and 4 bases from J, the gap between germline ends came to 17 bases. CDR1 DFQATT and CDR2 SNEGSKA come from the germline V gene (reference sequence). Here the CDR3 reads CSAGQSGATYGYTF. The CDR3 nucleotides are TGCAGTGCTGGGCAGTCGGGGGCGACCTATGGCTACACCTTC.

This clonotype was seen ten or more times. V and J are TRBV20-1 and TRBJ2-1; D is uncertain. Trimming cost V 7 bases and J 7 bases, with 17 bases left between them. Looked up from germline, CDR1 is DFQATT and CDR2 is SNEGSKA (reference sequence). The CDR3 is made up of 13 amino acids. CDR3 residues: CSDGAALGNEQFF. The CDR3 DNA follows: TGCAGTGATGGAGCAGCCCTGGGGAATGAGCAGTTCTTC.